These T cell receptor beta chains were read from a single sample in a study of cytomegalovirus exposure and HLA in healthy donors. Profiling relied on immunoSEQ multiplex PCR, and the TCRdb table lists in-frame clones only, not all of them. The profile shows about 140,000 clones, 75% to 85% of them singletons. Material: PBMCs. All receptors derive from a female donor in good health and CMV-seronegative. Each CDR3 is given with its conserved first and last residue. D genes are given only for firm matches. A clone size is listed for some rows: how often the clone was seen (once, few, many), or a class if it is expanded.

clone size: .
V gene: TRBV2
J gene: TRBJ2-3
D gene: TRBD2
CDR3 DNA: TGTGCCAGCAGTGGATGGCGGGGGACAGATACGCAGTATTTT
CDR3 protein: CASSGWRGTDTQYF

clone size: .
V gene: TRBV28
J gene: TRBJ2-3
D gene: .
CDR3 DNA: TGTGCCAGCAGTTCGGGGAGGGGGGATGATACGCAGTATTTT
CDR3 protein: CASSSGRGDDTQYF

clone size: .
V gene: TRBV4-3
J gene: TRBJ2-5
D gene: TRBD1
CDR3 DNA: TGCGCCAGCAGCCCGGACAGGGGCGCCTTCCAAGAGACCCAGTACTTC
CDR3 protein: CASSPDRGAFQETQYF

clone size: .
V gene: TRBV19
J gene: TRBJ2-2
D gene: TRBD1
CDR3 DNA: TGTGCCAGTAACCTCGGGACAGAAGAAAACGGGGAGCTGTTTTTT
CDR3 protein: CASNLGTEENGELFF

clone size: .
V gene: TRBV6-5
J gene: TRBJ1-6
D gene: .
CDR3 DNA: TGTGCCAGCAGTTACGAGAAGGGGAATAATTCACCCCTCCACTTT
CDR3 protein: CASSYEKGNNSPLHF

clone size: .
V gene: TRBV27
J gene: TRBJ2-7
D gene: .
CDR3 DNA: TGTGCCAGCAGTTCCGGGACAACCTACGAGCAGTACTTC
CDR3 protein: CASSSGTTYEQYF

clone size: .
V gene: TRBV5-8
J gene: TRBJ2-3
D gene: .
CDR3 DNA: TGTGCCAGCAGCTTGAGAGTCTTTGCGGTTGATACGCAGTATTTT
CDR3 protein: CASSLRVFAVDTQYF

clone size: .
V gene: TRBV6-5
J gene: TRBJ2-7
D gene: TRBD1
CDR3 DNA: TGTGCCAGCAGTTACTCAGGGACAGAAGGTGGATACGAGCAGTACTTC
CDR3 protein: CASSYSGTEGGYEQYF

clone size: few
V gene: TRBV5-6
J gene: TRBJ2-7
D gene: .
CDR3 DNA: TGTGCCAGCAGGCGGGACAGTCGGGAGCAGTACTTC
CDR3 protein: CASRRDSREQYF

clone size: .
V gene: TRBV6-5
J gene: TRBJ2-3
D gene: TRBD2
CDR3 DNA: TGTGCCGCAAAGGGTCGGGGGGGGCCTGGAGATACGCAGTATTTT
CDR3 protein: CAAKGRGGPGDTQYF

clone size: .
V gene: TRBV7-6
J gene: TRBJ2-7
D gene: .
CDR3 DNA: TGTGCCAGCAGCTTAGTAGGGACACCCTACGAGCAGTACTTC
CDR3 protein: CASSLVGTPYEQYF

clone size: .
V gene: TRBV11-2
J gene: TRBJ1-4
D gene: TRBD1
CDR3 DNA: TGTGCCAGCAGCTCCGCAAGGTGGGGACAGGGACAAGAAAAACTGTTTTTT
CDR3 protein: CASSSARWGQGQEKLFF

clone size: .
V gene: TRBV29-1
J gene: TRBJ2-6
D gene: .
CDR3 DNA: TGCAGCGCCCGGGGTGAGGCCAACGTCCTGACTTTC
CDR3 protein: CSARGEANVLTF

clone size: .
V gene: TRBV29-1
J gene: TRBJ2-5
D gene: TRBD1
CDR3 DNA: TGCAGCGTGTTAGGGACAGGGCAAGAGACCCAGTACTTC
CDR3 protein: CSVLGTGQETQYF

clone size: .
V gene: TRBV4-3
J gene: TRBJ2-7
D gene: .
CDR3 DNA: TGCGCCAGCAGCCAAGAGGTTCACGGCTCCTACGAGCAGTACTTC
CDR3 protein: CASSQEVHGSYEQYF

clone size: .
V gene: TRBV10-3
J gene: TRBJ2-2
D gene: .
CDR3 DNA: TGTGCCATCGGCCCCGCTGGGGAGCTGTTTTTT
CDR3 protein: CAIGPAGELFF

clone size: .
V gene: TRBV6-1
J gene: TRBJ2-5
D gene: TRBD1
CDR3 DNA: TGTGCCGGCAGTGCAGGAGGACAGGGGCCCGAGACCCAGTACTTC
CDR3 protein: CAGSAGGQGPETQYF

clone size: .
V gene: TRBV27
J gene: TRBJ1-5
D gene: TRBD1
CDR3 DNA: TGTGCCAGCAGGACCGGACAGGGCAATCAGCCCCAGCATTTT
CDR3 protein: CASRTGQGNQPQHF

clone size: .
V gene: TRBV6-1
J gene: TRBJ2-3
D gene: TRBD2
CDR3 DNA: TGTGCCGGTCAACTAGCGGGGGGGCAGGTCGATACGCAGTATTTT
CDR3 protein: CAGQLAGGQVDTQYF

clone size: .
V gene: TRBV5-1
J gene: TRBJ2-3
D gene: TRBD2
CDR3 DNA: TGCGCCAGCAGCTTGGGACTAGCGGCCCTCAGTACAGATACGCAGTATTTT
CDR3 protein: CASSLGLAALSTDTQYF

clone size: .
V gene: TRBV18
J gene: TRBJ2-1
D gene: TRBD1
CDR3 DNA: TGTGCCAGCTCACCGGGACAGGCCTACAATGAGCAGTTCTTC
CDR3 protein: CASSPGQAYNEQFF

clone size: .
V gene: TRBV10-2
J gene: TRBJ1-2
D gene: .
CDR3 DNA: TGCGCCAGCAGTGAGCCAGCTAACTATGGCTACACCTTC
CDR3 protein: CASSEPANYGYTF

clone size: .
V gene: TRBV2
J gene: TRBJ2-1
D gene: .
CDR3 DNA: TGTGCCAGCAGCGTCCTCAGCGATGAGCAGTTCTTC
CDR3 protein: CASSVLSDEQFF

clone size: once
V gene: TRBV4-3
J gene: TRBJ1-2
D gene: TRBD1
CDR3 DNA: TGCGCCAGCAGCCAAGGGACAGGGGGCGCAAGGGGCTACACCTTC
CDR3 protein: CASSQGTGGARGYTF

clone size: .
V gene: TRBV2
J gene: TRBJ2-5
D gene: .
CDR3 DNA: TGTGCCAGCAGGAAAGGACAGCAACAAGAGACCCAGTACTTC
CDR3 protein: CASRKGQQQETQYF

clone size: .
V gene: TRBV7-6
J gene: TRBJ2-3
D gene: .
CDR3 DNA: TGTGCCAGCAGCTTAGGTCTAGCGACAGATACGCAGTATTTT
CDR3 protein: CASSLGLATDTQYF

clone size: few
V gene: TRBV6-1
J gene: TRBJ1-1
D gene: .
CDR3 DNA: TGTGCCACTGATCCCGGGACTGAAGCTTTCTTT
CDR3 protein: CATDPGTEAFF

clone size: .
V gene: TRBV10-3
J gene: TRBJ2-1
D gene: TRBD2
CDR3 DNA: TGTGCCATCAGTGATGGTAGCGGGGGGTCGGATGAGCAGTTCTTC
CDR3 protein: CAISDGSGGSDEQFF

clone size: .
V gene: TRBV28
J gene: TRBJ1-3
D gene: TRBD1
CDR3 DNA: TGTGCCAGCAGTCCAGGGGGCGCGAAGGGAAACACCATATATTTT
CDR3 protein: CASSPGGAKGNTIYF

clone size: .
V gene: TRBV10-3
J gene: TRBJ2-7
D gene: .
CDR3 DNA: TGTGCCATCAGTGAATTTAGCGGAAGCCAATACGAGCAGTACTTC
CDR3 protein: CAISEFSGSQYEQYF

clone size: .
V gene: TRBV4-3
J gene: TRBJ2-1
D gene: TRBD1
CDR3 DNA: TGCGCCAGCAGCCAAGATGTGGGAACAGGGGGGAATGAGCAGTTCTTC
CDR3 protein: CASSQDVGTGGNEQFF

clone size: once
V gene: TRBV7-9
J gene: TRBJ2-1
D gene: .
CDR3 DNA: TGTGCCAGCAGCTTACCCGGGAGTTTGAACAATGAGCAGTTCTTC
CDR3 protein: CASSLPGSLNNEQFF